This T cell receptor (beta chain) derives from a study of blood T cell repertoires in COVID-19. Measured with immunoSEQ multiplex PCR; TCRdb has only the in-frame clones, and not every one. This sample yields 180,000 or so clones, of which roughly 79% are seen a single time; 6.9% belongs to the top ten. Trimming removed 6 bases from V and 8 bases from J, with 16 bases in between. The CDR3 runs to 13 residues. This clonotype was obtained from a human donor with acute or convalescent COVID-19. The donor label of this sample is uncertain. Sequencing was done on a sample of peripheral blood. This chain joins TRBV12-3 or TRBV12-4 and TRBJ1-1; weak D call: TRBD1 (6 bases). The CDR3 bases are TGTGCCAGCAGATGGGGGCCCACAGGGGAAGCTTTCTTT. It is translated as CASRWGPTGEAFF.